The 10 T cell receptor beta chains in this list originate from one sample, sequenced in a study of blood T cell repertoires in COVID-19. Profiled with immunoSEQ multiplex PCR; TCRdb holds only in-frame clones, not every one. The sample records more than 95,000 clones, about 86% being singletons. The sequencing input was peripheral blood. The receptors originated from a woman aged 55-75 years in a cohort sampled during active or convalescent COVID-19.

The chain employs TRBV5-1 and TRBJ1-5; a weak D match, TRBD1 (6 bases). The germline gives CDR1 SGHRS, CDR2 YFSETQ. Deletions cut 4 bases from V and 7 bases from J, with 15 bases between. This CDR3 is 14 amino acids long. CDR3 nucleotide sequence: TGCGCCAGCAGCCCCAGGGGAGACGGGCAGCCCCAGCATTTT. Translation: CASSPRGDGQPQHF.

The gene calls are TRBV11-3 and TRBJ2-6, with 9 bases aligning to TRBD1. The CDR3 spans 19 residues. Germline V CDR1 and CDR2: SGHNT, YENEEA. The junction had 8 bases not matched to a gene; V was cut back by 2 bases and J by 0 bases. The CDR3 region has the DNA TGTGCCAGCAGCTTACACAGGGGGCCGCCAGACTCTGGGGCCAACGTCCTGACTTTC. It is translated as CASSLHRGPPDSGANVLTF. The variable domain in full, with the rest retrieved from reference TRBV11-3 and TRBJ2-6, is EAGVVQSPRYKIIEKKQPVAFWCNPISGHNTLYWYLQNLGQGPELLIRYENEEAVDDSQLPKDRFSAERLKGVDSTLKIQPAELGDSAVYLCASSLHRGPPDSGANVLTFGAGSRLTVL.

The chain recombines TRBV27 with TRBJ2-7; no clear D. CDR3 size: 14 residues. The V end lost 3 bases, the J end lost 0 bases, and 9 bases lay between the germline ends. Germline V gene data show CDR1 as MNHEY and CDR2 as SMNVEV (reference sequence). The CDR3 DNA follows: TGTGCCAGCAGTTTCCGCCCGGGCTCCTACGAGCAGTACTTC. Amino acid sequence: CASSFRPGSYEQYF.

The chain combines TRBV15 with TRBJ2-2; D is unresolved. Germline V gene sequence: CDR1 LNHNV, CDR2 YYDKDF (reference sequence). The V end lost 0 bases, the J end lost 6 bases, and 8 bases lay between the germline ends. The CDR3 has 14 amino acids. The CDR3 nucleotides are TGTGCCACCAGCAGAGAGGGCACCGCCGGGGAGCTGTTTTTT. Protein product: CATSREGTAGELFF.

The chain employs TRBV7-6 and TRBJ2-2, with TRBD2 identical over 10 bases. Germline assignment: CDR1 SGHVS and CDR2 FNYEAQ. Unmatched junction bases numbered 9, after V lost 4 bases and J lost 4 bases. The CDR3 runs 17 residues. The CDR3 DNA follows: TGTGCCAGCAGCTCCTACTCCGGACTAGCGGTCACCGGGGAGCTGTTTTTT. Translated, it gives CASSSYSGLAVTGELFF.

The chain carries TRBV5-1 and TRBJ1-1; D uncertain. CDR1 is SGHRS, CDR2 YFSETQ, per germline. There are 12 residues in the CDR3. Trimming removed 5 bases from V and 6 bases from J, with 11 bases in between. In DNA form, the CDR3 reads TGCGCCAGCAGTCTCGGGAGCCCTGAAGCTTTCTTT. Encoded protein: CASSLGSPEAFF.

This rearrangement joins TRBV11-1 to TRBJ2-1; 12 bases line up with TRBD2. CDR3 size: 16 residues. V dropped 5 bases and J dropped 4; count of bases not matched to a gene: 6. Germline CDR1 SGHAT, CDR2 FQDESV (reference sequence). As DNA, the CDR3 is TGTGCCAGCAGCCCGATCGGACTAGCGGGATACAATGAGCAGTTCTTC. It is translated as CASSPIGLAGYNEQFF.

The table lists this clone with a few counts. The V and J genes are TRBV5-6 and TRBJ1-2; D is uncertain. Germline-derived CDR1 and CDR2 are SGHDT and YYEEEE. This CDR3 is 13 amino acids long. Deletions cut 0 bases from V and 2 bases from J, with 5 bases between. CDR3 protein: CASSLGRNYGYTF. As DNA, the CDR3 is TGTGCCAGCAGCTTGGGGAGAAACTATGGCTACACCTTC.

A remark on this clone: At one end, the junction sequence differs from germline, possibly due to a read error. The chain combines TRBV3-1 (or the pseudogene TRBV3-2) with TRBJ2-7, with TRBD2 identical over 7 bases. Per germline, CDR1 LGHDT and CDR2 YNNKEL (reference sequence). This CDR3 is 15 amino acids long. The CDR3 DNA follows: TGTGCCAGCAGTCAAGGGTGGGAGGGCCGCTACGAGCAGTACTTC. It yields the protein CASSQGWEGRYEQYF.

The chain couples TRBV30 to TRBJ1-2, with TRBD1 identical over 7 bases. Germline V gene sequence: CDR1 GTSNPN, CDR2 SVGIG (reference sequence). V shed 2 bases, J shed 3 bases, and the junction held 6 bases outside the gene matches. This CDR3 is 14 amino acids long. The CDR3 DNA sequence: TGTGCCTGGAGTCCGACAGGGTGGTACTATGGCTACACCTTC. Protein product: CAWSPTGWYYGYTF.